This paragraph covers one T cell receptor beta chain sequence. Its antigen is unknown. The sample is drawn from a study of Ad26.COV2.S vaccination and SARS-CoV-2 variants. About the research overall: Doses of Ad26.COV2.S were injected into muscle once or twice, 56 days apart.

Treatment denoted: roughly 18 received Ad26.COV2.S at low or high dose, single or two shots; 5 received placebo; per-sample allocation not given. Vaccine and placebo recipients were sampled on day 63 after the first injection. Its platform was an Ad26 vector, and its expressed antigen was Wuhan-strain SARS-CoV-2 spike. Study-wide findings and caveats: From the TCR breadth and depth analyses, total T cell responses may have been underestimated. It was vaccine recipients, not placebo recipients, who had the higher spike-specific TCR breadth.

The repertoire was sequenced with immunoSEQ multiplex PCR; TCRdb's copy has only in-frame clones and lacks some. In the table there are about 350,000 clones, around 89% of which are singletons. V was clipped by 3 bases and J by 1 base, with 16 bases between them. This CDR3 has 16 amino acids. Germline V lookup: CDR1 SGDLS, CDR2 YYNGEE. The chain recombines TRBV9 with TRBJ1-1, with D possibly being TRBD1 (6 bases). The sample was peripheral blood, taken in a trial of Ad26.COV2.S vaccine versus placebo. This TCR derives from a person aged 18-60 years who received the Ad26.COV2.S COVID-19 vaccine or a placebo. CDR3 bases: TGTGCCAGCAGCGCCAGGGGTGGCGGTCCGAACACTGAAGCTTTCTTT. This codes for CASSARGGGPNTEAFF.